The source of this TCR beta chain is a study of beta chain features in type 1 diabetes. In the study overall: Patients shared similar age, gender and cell yields with healthy donors. Examination spanned around 110 million sorted cells from all samples. Whole-study results and caveats: Moderate yet significant TCRB CDR3 shortening was seen in Type 1 diabetes patients in all four CD4+ subsets.

A CD45RO/CCR7/CD25/CD127/CD95/CD27 panel sorted naive, central memory, regulatory and stem cell-like memory CD4+ cells. Sorting produced populations that all topped 95% purity. TCRB transcripts that were expressed got sequenced, as all of the isolated RNA had been reverse transcribed. Method: immunoSEQ multiplex PCR; TCRdb's copy keeps in-frame clones and lacks some. This table holds roughly 240,000 clones, around 24% found once. This clone turned up a few times. The antigen remains undetermined. The source is a woman under 40 with type 1 diabetes. Source material: naive CD4+ T cells from blood.

CDR3 residues: CASSFRSSGSSYNEQFF. Written as DNA, the CDR3 is TGTGCCAGCAGCTTTAGGTCTAGCGGGAGCTCCTACAATGAGCAGTTCTTC. J is TRBJ2-1 and V is TRBV5-6; 10 bases match TRBD2. Germline CDR1 reads SGHDT; CDR2 reads YYEEEE. Trimming took 2 bases from V and 0 from J; bases not matched to a gene: 5. The CDR3 extends over 17 amino acids. Full variable domain (missing parts from reference TRBV5-6 and TRBJ2-1): DAGVTQSPTHLIKTRGQQVTLRCSPKSGHDTVSWYQQALGQGPQFIFQYYEEEERQRGNFPDRFSGHQFPNYSSELNVNALLLGDSALYLCASSFRSSGSSYNEQFFGPGTRLTVL.